This passage covers 24 T cell receptor beta chains from one sample sequenced in a study of CD8 T cells in Susac syndrome. The RNA, about 0.45 to 1 ug, was put through reverse transcription using random hexamers. TCRdb itself ran the immunoSEQ multiplex PCR reads through MiXCR, one entry per CDR3 protein. Of roughly 140,000 distinct CDR3 sequences in the sample, nearly 95% were seen once. The sequenced sample was CD8+ T cells from PBMCs. All receptors derive from a human donor in good health.

The chain carries TRBV11-2 and TRBJ2-7; 8 bases line up with TRBD1. This CDR3 comprises 12 residues. Germline V lookup: CDR1 SGHAT, CDR2 FQNNGV. The ends lost 8 bases at V and 3 bases at J; junction bases unmatched: 3. The DNA for the CDR3 is TGTGCCAGCGCCGGGACAGGCTACGAGCAGTACTTC. This translates into CASAGTGYEQYF.

V is TRBV6-2 or TRBV6-3 and J is TRBJ2-7; the D gene is possibly TRBD2 (5 bases). The germline CDR1 and CDR2 sequences are MNHEY and SVGEGT. V shed 6 bases and J shed 0 bases, with 9 bases lying between them. The CDR3 contains 13 residues. CDR3 loop: CASSRGFSYEQYF. The CDR3 DNA follows: TGTGCCAGCAGCCGGGGATTCTCCTACGAGCAGTACTTC.

This sequence joins TRBV3-1 and TRBJ2-1, with D unclear. This CDR3 comprises 15 residues. With 8 bases removed from V and 0 bases from J, the gap between germline ends came to 14 bases. CDR1 is LGHDT and CDR2 is YNNKEL in the germline V gene (reference sequence). As DNA, the CDR3 is TGTGCCAGCTCCCCCCCGTCTAGCTCCTACAATGAGCAGTTCTTC. It encodes CASSPPSSSYNEQFF.

The rearrangement joins TRBV4-3 to TRBJ1-2; D remains ambiguous. Germline V gene sequence: CDR1 LGHNA, CDR2 YSLEER. CDR3 size: 14 residues. V shed 0 bases and J shed 2 bases, with 7 bases lying between them. The CDR3 nucleotides read TGCGCCAGCAGCCAAGATCGTTGGAACTATGGCTACACCTTC. This translates into CASSQDRWNYGYTF.

The V and J genes are TRBV9 and TRBJ2-1; 13 bases fit TRBD2. J lost 13 bases, V lost 0 bases, and 7 bases had no gene match. The CDR3 is 15 amino acids. In germline, CDR1 is SGDLS, CDR2 YYNGEE. CDR3: CASSVGGLAGEIQFF. The CDR3 DNA sequence: TGTGCCAGCAGCGTAGGAGGACTAGCGGGAGAGATACAGTTCTTC. The complete variable domain, with remaining parts taken from reference TRBV9 and TRBJ2-1, reads DSGVTQTPKHLITATGQRVTLRCSPRSGDLSVYWYQQSLDQGLQFLIQYYNGEERAKGNILERFSAQQFPDLHSELNLSSLELGDSALYFCASSVGGLAGEIQFFGPGTRLTVL.

The V gene is TRBV5-1, the J gene TRBJ2-1, with D tentatively TRBD1 or TRBD2 (5 bases each). Germline V CDR1 and CDR2: SGHRS, YFSETQ. V was shortened by 4 bases and J by 10 bases, with 12 bases between the two germline ends. This CDR3 region has 12 residues. This CDR3 is CASSPPGPEQFF. CDR3 coding DNA: TGCGCCAGCAGCCCGCCGGGGCCAGAGCAGTTCTTC.

This chain connects TRBV28 to TRBJ2-5, with D possibly being TRBD2 (5 bases). Trimming shortened V by 4 bases and J by 9 bases, and 12 bases separated the two germline ends. CDR3 size: 12 residues. The V gene's germline CDR1 is MDHEN and CDR2 SYDVKM. The CDR3 protein is CASSSLERAQYF. In DNA form, the CDR3 reads TGTGCCAGCAGTTCCCTCGAGAGGGCCCAGTACTTC.

This clonotype came up once. This rearrangement joins TRBV7-8 to TRBJ2-3; the D gene is possibly TRBD2 (6 bases). The germline V gene has CDR1 SGHVS and CDR2 FQNEAQ. The CDR3 covers 16 residues. Trimming took off 1 base at V and 4 bases at J, with 15 bases between the two ends. In DNA form, the CDR3 reads TGTGCCAGCAGCTTAGTCCTAGCGCCCCCGGCAGATACGCAGTATTTT. As protein: CASSLVLAPPADTQYF. The entire variable domain, with the rest obtained from reference TRBV7-8 and TRBJ2-3, is as follows: GAGVSQSPRYKVAKRGQDVALRCDPISGHVSLFWYQQALGQGPEFLTYFQNEAQLDKSGLPSDRFFAERPEGSVSTLKIQRTQQEDSAVYLCASSLVLAPPADTQYFGPGTRLTVL.

V is TRBV18 and J is TRBJ2-1, with a possible D match to TRBD2 (6 bases). This CDR3 is 16 amino acids long. The V end was cut by 4 bases, the J end by 7 bases, with 20 bases between. Germline V gene data show CDR1 as KGHSH and CDR2 as LQKENI. The CDR3 loop is CASSRRRTTRENEQFF. Written as DNA, the CDR3 is TGTGCCAGCTCACGCCGAAGGACTACCAGGGAAAATGAGCAGTTCTTC.

The chain couples TRBV28 to TRBJ2-1, with 12 bases fitting TRBD2. This CDR3 comprises 15 residues. The junction had 4 bases not matched to a gene; V was cut back by 7 bases and J by 3 bases. Germline lookup yields CDR1 MDHEN and CDR2 SYDVKM. The CDR3 here is CASTSGRAFYNEQFF. The CDR3 DNA is TGTGCCAGCACTAGCGGGAGGGCGTTCTACAATGAGCAGTTCTTC. Based on the CDR3 plus reference TRBV28 and TRBJ2-1, the full variable domain is DVKVTQSSRYLVKRTGEKVFLECVQDMDHENMFWYRQDPGLGLRLIYFSYDVKMKEKGDIPEGYSVSREKKERFSLILESASTNQTSMYLCASTSGRAFYNEQFFGPGTRLTVL.

The CDR3 DNA reads as TGTGCCAGCACCCAAGGACAGGAAATAGATACGCAGTATTTT. This gives the protein CASTQGQEIDTQYF. The chain employs TRBV28 and TRBJ2-3, with TRBD1 identical over 7 bases. The CDR3 has 14 residues. Trimming took 7 bases from V and 5 from J; bases not matched to a gene: 9. Germline CDR1 MDHEN, CDR2 SYDVKM.

The chain recombines TRBV19 with TRBJ1-5; weak D call: TRBD1 (5 bases). V was clipped by 9 bases and J by 2 bases, with 14 bases between them. CDR1 and CDR2 from the germline V gene are LNHDA and SQIVND (reference sequence). This CDR3 spans 14 amino acids. CDR3 sequence (DNA): TGTGCCAGCTCCACTTGGGGGGGCAATCAGCCCCAGCATTTT. Residues: CASSTWGGNQPQHF.

A single count supports this clonotype. This sequence joins TRBV9 and TRBJ2-1; D is tentatively TRBD1 or TRBD2 (5 bases each). V was trimmed by 3 bases and J by 2 bases, leaving 12 bases between them. The germline gives CDR1 SGDLS, CDR2 YYNGEE. The CDR3 loop spans 15 amino acids. CDR3 amino acids: CASSDRDGPYNEQFF. CDR3 in DNA: TGTGCCAGCAGCGACCGGGACGGCCCCTACAATGAGCAGTTCTTC.

In this sample, this clonotype turned up once. The chain is built from TRBV9 and TRBJ1-2; D remains ambiguous. Germline CDR1 is SGDLS and CDR2 is YYNGEE. The length of the CDR3 is 14 residues. The V gene lost 3 bases and the J gene lost 4 bases, with 13 bases spanning the gap. CDR3 nucleotide sequence: TGTGCCAGCAGCGAGGGAGGTAGTGGCTATGGCTACACCTTC. Amino acids: CASSEGGSGYGYTF.

The rearrangement joins TRBV20-1 to TRBJ2-7; TRBD2 matches 9 bases. The CDR3 runs to 15 residues. From germline, CDR1 is DFQATT and CDR2 SNEGSKA (reference sequence). V gave up 6 bases and J gave up 2 bases; unmatched junction bases: 11. CDR3 DNA: TGCAGTGCCCCGTTTTGGCGGGAGGGGACCTACGAGCAGTACTTC. Its translation is CSAPFWREGTYEQYF.

The chain couples TRBV27 to TRBJ2-7, with TRBD2 matching over 7 bases. Trimming cost V 9 bases and J 6 bases; bases outside gene matches: 5. Germline-derived CDR1 and CDR2 are MNHEY and SMNVEV (reference sequence). The length of the CDR3 is 11 residues. The CDR3 loop is CASSGRGEQYF. The CDR3 nucleotides read TGTGCCAGTAGCGGGCGGGGCGAGCAGTACTTC.

The J gene is TRBJ2-1, the V gene TRBV29-1, with D unclear. Germline V CDR1 and CDR2: SQVTM, ANQGSEA. CDR3 length: 13 residues. V lost 0 bases and J 3 bases, leaving 6 bases between the germline ends. CDR3 nucleotides: TGCAGCGTTGAAGACGGTAACTACAATGAGCAGTTCTTC. Residues: CSVEDGNYNEQFF.

The gene calls are TRBV4-3 and TRBJ1-2; D gene uncertain. The CDR3 consists of 14 residues. Germline CDR1 LGHNA, CDR2 YSLEER. Trimming shortened V by 4 bases and J by 3 bases, and 12 bases separated the two germline ends. The CDR3 here is CASSPRPIDYGYTF. The CDR3 DNA sequence: TGCGCCAGCAGCCCAAGACCGATAGACTATGGCTACACCTTC.

This chain joins TRBV6-1 and TRBJ2-1; 8 positions match TRBD1. This CDR3 contains 14 residues. The junction had 10 bases not matched to a gene; V was cut back by 6 bases and J by 9 bases. The germline gives CDR1 MNHNS, CDR2 SASEGT. The CDR3 coding sequence is TGTGCCAGCAGGGACAGGGACCCAGACGGTGAGCAGTTCTTC. Amino acids: CASRDRDPDGEQFF.

This chain links TRBV6-5 with TRBJ2-1, with 7 nucleotides matching TRBD1. J was trimmed by 8 bases and V by 7 bases; bases with no gene match: 8. The CDR3 has 13 residues. Per germline, CDR1 MNHEY and CDR2 SVGAGI. The CDR3 nucleotides are TGTGCCAGCAAACCGACAGGGTATGATGAGCAGTTCTTC. This sequence encodes CASKPTGYDEQFF.

Of note for this clonotype: The junction departs from the called germline gene at one end, perhaps through a read error. V usage is TRBV6-4 and J usage is TRBJ2-5, with 9 bases identical to TRBD1. The CDR3 sequence is 11 residues long. From germline, CDR1 is MRHNA and CDR2 SNTAGT. CDR3 protein: CAALRWDRVNF. The CDR3 DNA sequence: TGTGCCGCACTGAGGTGGGACAGGGTTAACTTC.

The chain employs TRBV3-1 and TRBJ2-1, with D perhaps matching TRBD2 (5 bases). Trimming took off 0 bases at V and 5 bases at J, with 11 bases between the two ends. Per germline, CDR1 LGHDT and CDR2 YNNKEL (reference sequence). The CDR3 length is 15 residues. CDR3 loop: CASSQESVGDNEQFF. In DNA form, the CDR3 reads TGTGCCAGCAGCCAAGAGTCAGTCGGGGACAATGAGCAGTTCTTC.

The J gene is TRBJ2-7, the V gene TRBV12-3 or TRBV12-4; 9 bases line up with TRBD2. This CDR3 region has 14 residues. V was pared by 5 bases and J by 4 bases, with 6 bases of the junction left unmatched. The CDR3 loop reads CASSPGLANYEQYF. In DNA form, the CDR3 reads TGTGCCAGCAGTCCAGGACTAGCGAATTACGAGCAGTACTTC.

The J gene is TRBJ1-2, the V gene TRBV12-3 or TRBV12-4; D is undetermined. The ends were cut back, 4 bases at V and 4 bases at J, with 13 bases in the middle. The CDR3 spans 14 residues. The CDR3 DNA reads as TGTGCCAGCAGTTCCCGGGTCTTTGCCTATGGCTACACCTTC. Amino acids: CASSSRVFAYGYTF.